Shown below are 23 T cell receptor beta chains from a single sample sequenced in a study of blood T cells in healthy people across ages. A second PCR, run for roughly 7 to 11 cycles, used a sample-barcoded 5' primer plus a J-beta primer mix. MiXCR, applied by TCRdb to the 5' RACE reads, yields one record per CDR3 protein. The data hold 950,000 to 1,200,000 distinct CDR3 sequences, with about two fifths observed a single time. The sequenced sample consisted of blood. These TCRs come from a man younger than 30 in good health.

Notes on this clonotype: A read error may be the cause here, since a much bigger clone is one base away. The V call is TRBV6-2 or TRBV6-3, the J call TRBJ2-1; D unclear. This CDR3 contains 15 residues. The V end lost 8 bases, the J end lost 4 bases, and 18 bases lay between the germline ends. Germline CDR1 reads MNHEY; CDR2 reads SVGEGT. The CDR3 loop reads CASHFRRLRYNEQFF. The CDR3 nucleotides are TGTGCCAGCCACTTTCGGAGACTGAGGTACAATGAGCAGTTCTTC.

CDR3: CASRPIGPYPPQHF. For the CDR3, the DNA is TGTGCCAGTAGGCCTATCGGGCCTTATCCGCCCCAGCATTTT. The chain carries TRBV27 and TRBJ1-5, with D unresolved. The CDR3 contains 14 residues. The germline CDR1 and CDR2 sequences are MNHEY and SMNVEV (reference sequence). V was trimmed by 9 bases and J by 9 bases, leaving 21 bases between them.

The rearrangement links TRBV5-1 to TRBJ2-1; perhaps TRBD1 as D (6 bases). The tail of the sequence fits TRBJ2-7 better, so the J call may be wrong. The germline gives CDR1 SGHRS, CDR2 YFSETQ. The CDR3 spans 15 residues. The CDR3 is CASSLEPTTGNEQYF. The CDR3 region has the DNA TGCGCCAGCAGCTTGGAACCCACAACAGGGAATGAGCAGTACTTC.

This sequence joins TRBV15 and TRBJ2-3; TRBD2 aligns across 7 bases. With V trimmed by 3 bases and J by 0 bases, 6 bases remained unmatched. CDR3 length: 16 residues. CDR1 and CDR2 from the germline V gene are LNHNV and YYDKDF (reference sequence). CDR3 nucleotide sequence: TGTGCCACCAGCAGTCCTAGCGGAACTAGCACAGATACGCAGTATTTT. This sequence encodes CATSSPSGTSTDTQYF.

The table lists this clonotype with a few counts. The gene calls are TRBV5-1 and TRBJ2-5; no firm D call. Germline CDR1 SGHRS, CDR2 YFSETQ. The V end was cut by 0 bases, the J end by 2 bases, with 8 bases between. The CDR3 contains 14 residues. The CDR3 DNA is TGCGCCAGCAGCTTGGATGTAGGACAAGAGACCCAGTACTTC. It encodes CASSLDVGQETQYF.

Remarks on this clonotype: A much larger clone is a single base away; this may be a read error. The chain is built from TRBV2 and TRBJ1-2; 8 bases are a match to TRBD1. V was clipped by 11 bases and J by 8 bases; unmatched bases: 19. The CDR3 has 15 amino acids. Germline V gene lookup returns CDR1 SNHLY and CDR2 FYNNEI. CDR3 loop: CAGHPPDRVASGYTF. The CDR3 nucleotides read TGTGCCGGTCACCCTCCGGACAGGGTTGCTTCGGGCTACACCTTC.

This clonotype was seen a few times. This sequence joins TRBV18 and TRBJ1-6, with 10 bases lining up with TRBD1. The CDR3 length is 16 residues. V dropped 2 bases and J dropped 10; count of bases not matched to a gene: 8. Germline V gene sequence: CDR1 KGHSH, CDR2 LQKENI. CDR3 sequence (DNA): TGTGCCAGCTCACCAACTGGGACAGGGGAGACATCACCCCTCCACTTT. Protein: CASSPTGTGETSPLHF. Based on the CDR3 plus reference TRBV18 and TRBJ1-6, the full variable domain is NAGVMQNPRHLVRRRGQEARLRCSPMKGHSHVYWYRQLPEEGLKFMVYLQKENIIDESGMPKERFSAEFPKEGPSILRIQQVVRGDSAAYFCASSPTGTGETSPLHFGNGTRLTVT.

This clonotype was seen a handful of times. V usage is TRBV6-5 and J usage is TRBJ2-1; weak D call: TRBD1 (6 bases). V lost 9 bases and J lost 0, with 18 bases in between. The germline gives CDR1 MNHEY, CDR2 SVGAGI. The CDR3 has 16 residues. CDR3: CARKDRTQSSYNEQFF. The DNA of the CDR3 is TGTGCCAGAAAGGACAGAACCCAGAGCTCCTACAATGAGCAGTTCTTC.

This clonotype was seen more than once but under ten times. The rearrangement joins TRBV20-1 to TRBJ1-1; 11 nucleotides match TRBD1. This CDR3 has 13 amino acids. V dropped 3 bases and J dropped 4; count of bases not matched to a gene: 1. Germline CDR1 is DFQATT and CDR2 is SNEGSKA (reference sequence). CDR3 DNA: TGCAGTGCTAGGGACAGGGGGCTCACTGAAGCTTTCTTT. Its translation: CSARDRGLTEAFF.

J is TRBJ1-1 and V is TRBV6-1; D is undetermined. Looked up from germline, CDR1 is MNHNS and CDR2 is SASEGT. The V end lost 4 bases, the J end lost 11 bases, and 14 bases lay between the germline ends. This CDR3 is 12 amino acids long. The CDR3 bases are TGTGCCAGCAGTGGGACCGGTATATTGGCTTTCTTT. This codes for CASSGTGILAFF.

This chain joins TRBV19 and TRBJ2-7, with unresolved D. CDR1 is LNHDA and CDR2 is SQIVND in the germline V gene (reference sequence). The V gene lost 5 bases and the J gene lost 7 bases, with 15 bases spanning the gap. CDR3 length: 13 amino acids. CDR3 coding DNA: TGTGCCAGTAGTGTGATAGCCAACAATGAGCAGTACTTC. Its protein is CASSVIANNEQYF.

This clonotype showed up just a few times. The CDR3 DNA follows: TGCGCCAGCAGCCAAGGAAACAGGGTGATGTCGGGCTACACCTTC. Protein product: CASSQGNRVMSGYTF. The rearrangement joins TRBV4-3 to TRBJ1-2; possibly TRBD1 for D (6 bases). V lost 1 base and J lost 8, with 17 bases in between. Germline lookup yields CDR1 LGHNA and CDR2 YSLEER. The CDR3 extends over 15 amino acids.

This clonotype has a handful of counts. The chain recombines TRBV20-1 with TRBJ1-1; 9 bases match TRBD1. Per the germline V gene, CDR1 is DFQATT and CDR2 is SNEGSKA (reference sequence). V dropped 6 bases and J dropped 6; count of bases not matched to a gene: 8. CDR3 length: 13 residues. The DNA of the CDR3 is TGCAGTGCGCGCGGGGACAGGGAGGCTGAAGCTTTCTTT. Protein product: CSARGDREAEAFF.

The chain carries TRBV25-1 and TRBJ2-1; maybe TRBD1 (5 bases). This CDR3 contains 14 residues. The ends were cut back, 2 bases at V and 8 bases at J, with 13 bases in the middle. Per the germline V gene, CDR1 is MGHDK and CDR2 is SYGVNS. The CDR3 region has the DNA TGTGCCAGCAGTGAAGTCCAGGGTCGGGATGAGCAGTTCTTC. It codes for CASSEVQGRDEQFF.

A remark on this clonotype: This could be a read error, since a much larger clone is one nucleotide away. V gene TRBV7-2 combines with J gene TRBJ2-5; tentatively, D is TRBD2 (6 bases). CDR1 is SGHTA, CDR2 FQGNSA, per germline. V was trimmed by 5 bases and J by 2 bases, leaving 15 bases between them. CDR3 length: 15 amino acids. The CDR3 reads CASSPGDSLQETQYF. The DNA for the CDR3 is TGTGCCAGCAGCCCGGGGGACTCCTTACAAGAGACCCAGTACTTC.

This clonotype came up a few times. V usage is TRBV20-1 and J usage is TRBJ1-1; 7 bases agree with TRBD1. The CDR3 contains 14 residues. CDR1 and CDR2 from the germline V gene are DFQATT and SNEGSKA (reference sequence). Losses at the gene ends were 2 bases for V and 0 bases for J; bases not matched to a gene: 3. The CDR3 reads CSARFTGVNTEAFF. As DNA, the CDR3 is TGCAGTGCTAGATTTACAGGGGTGAACACTGAAGCTTTCTTT.

The V gene is TRBV10-3, the J gene TRBJ2-7; D is tentatively TRBD1 or TRBD2 (5 bases each). The CDR3 is 14 residues long. Trimming cost V 9 bases and J 1 base, with 16 bases left between them. Germline CDR1 reads ENHRY; CDR2 reads SYGVKD. As DNA, the CDR3 is TGTGCCATTGAGTCCGGGACCAGATCCTACGAGCAGTACTTC. It encodes CAIESGTRSYEQYF.

This clonotype was detected ten times or more. The gene calls are TRBV2 and TRBJ2-7; no definite D call. CDR1 SNHLY and CDR2 FYNNEI come from the germline V gene. The CDR3 length is 11 residues. V was pared by 4 bases and J by 6 bases, with 7 bases between. CDR3 sequence: CASSVPREQYF. The DNA of the CDR3 is TGTGCCAGCAGTGTCCCCCGCGAGCAGTACTTC.

This chain links TRBV20-1 with TRBJ1-2; 7 bases line up with TRBD1. The length of the CDR3 is 15 residues. Germline V CDR1 and CDR2: DFQATT, SNEGSKA (reference sequence). Trimming cost V 6 bases and J 1 base; bases outside gene matches: 11. Written as DNA, the CDR3 is TGCAGTGCCCGGGACAGCCAACGATTTAACTATGGCTACACCTTC. Translated, it gives CSARDSQRFNYGYTF.

The V call is TRBV10-3, the J call TRBJ1-2, with 10 bases fitting TRBD1. V gave up 6 bases and J gave up 7 bases; unmatched junction bases: 8. This CDR3 has 14 residues. Germline V gene sequence: CDR1 ENHRY, CDR2 SYGVKD. CDR3 sequence (DNA): TGTGCCATCAGCGGGACAGGGGCCACTATTGGCTACACCTTC. Residues: CAISGTGATIGYTF.

The chain carries TRBV2 and TRBJ2-2; D uncertain. Germline CDR1 and CDR2: SNHLY and FYNNEI. The CDR3 has 14 residues. Trimming cost V 3 bases and J 4 bases, with 9 bases left between them. CDR3 sequence reads: CASSDVRITGELFF. The CDR3 nucleotides read TGTGCCAGCAGTGACGTTCGAATCACCGGGGAGCTGTTTTTT.

This clonotype was counted between two and nine times. The chain employs TRBV4-3 and TRBJ1-1, with 7 bases lining up with TRBD1. The CDR3 spans 17 residues. V lost 4 bases to trimming and J lost 0 bases; unmatched junction nucleotides: 11. Per germline, CDR1 LGHNA and CDR2 YSLEER. CDR3 DNA: TGCGCCAGCAGCCGCGGGGACAGCGATCCAATGAACACTGAAGCTTTCTTT. Protein product: CASSRGDSDPMNTEAFF.

For this clonotype: One junction end disagrees with the germline gene, perhaps due to a read error. The chain has TRBV11-2 and TRBJ2-3, with 11 nucleotides matching TRBD2. The CDR3 is 21 residues long. Germline V lookup: CDR1 SGHAT, CDR2 FQNNGV. The CDR3 is CASSPPLAGALIRSSTDTQCF. The DNA of the CDR3 is TGTGCCAGCAGCCCACCACTAGCGGGGGCCCTAATAAGATCTAGCACAGATACGCAGTGTTTT. Full variable domain (outside the CDR3, taken from reference TRBV11-2 and TRBJ2-3): EAGVAQSPRYKIIEKRQSVAFWCNPISGHATLYWYQQILGQGPKLLIQFQNNGVVDDSQLPKDRFSAERLKGVDSTLKIQPAKLEDSAVYLCASSPPLAGALIRSSTDTQCFGPGTRLTVL.